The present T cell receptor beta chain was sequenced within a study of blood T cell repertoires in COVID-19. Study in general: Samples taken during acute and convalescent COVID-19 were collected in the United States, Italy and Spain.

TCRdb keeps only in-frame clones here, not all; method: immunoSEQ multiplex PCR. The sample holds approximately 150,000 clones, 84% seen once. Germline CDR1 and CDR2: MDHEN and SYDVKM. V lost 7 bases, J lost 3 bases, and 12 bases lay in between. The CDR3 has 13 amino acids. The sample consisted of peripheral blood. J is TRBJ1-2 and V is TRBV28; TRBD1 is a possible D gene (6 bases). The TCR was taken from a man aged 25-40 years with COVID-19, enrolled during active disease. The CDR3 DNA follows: TGTGCCAGCACCCCCCGACAGGACTATGGCTACACCTTC. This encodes CASTPRQDYGYTF.